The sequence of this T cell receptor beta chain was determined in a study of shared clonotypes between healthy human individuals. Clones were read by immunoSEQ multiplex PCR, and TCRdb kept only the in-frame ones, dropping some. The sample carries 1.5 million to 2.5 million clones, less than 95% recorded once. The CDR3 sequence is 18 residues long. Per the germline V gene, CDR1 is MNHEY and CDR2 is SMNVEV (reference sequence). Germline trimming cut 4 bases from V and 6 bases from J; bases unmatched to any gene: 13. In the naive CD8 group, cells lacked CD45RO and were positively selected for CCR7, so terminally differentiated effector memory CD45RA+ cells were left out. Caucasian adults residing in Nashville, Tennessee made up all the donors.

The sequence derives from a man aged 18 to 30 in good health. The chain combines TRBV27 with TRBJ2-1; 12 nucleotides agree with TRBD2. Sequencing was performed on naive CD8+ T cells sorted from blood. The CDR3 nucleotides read TGTGCCAGCAGTTCCTCTGCGTGGCTAGCGGGAGGGGTCAATGAGCAGTTCTTC. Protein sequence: CASSSSAWLAGGVNEQFF.